This T cell receptor (beta chain) was recovered during a study of T cells in Graves' hyperthyroidism and ophthalmopathy. Findings and caveats of the study: Blood also carried most thyroid clonotypes expanded above 0.001.

CDR1 is GTSNPN, CDR2 SVGIG, per germline (reference sequence). With V trimmed by 3 bases and J by 10 bases, 9 bases remained unmatched. CDR3 size: 13 residues. This clonotype was recorded many times. Its antigen remains unidentified. Amplification yielded TCR beta CDR3 regions, with RNA transcripts as the source. Using the HTBI primer set, a first-round RT-PCR was run on the TCR CDR3. TCRdb recomputed calls from the multiplex PCR reads with MiXCR, one row per CDR3 protein. The table shows around 300,000 distinct CDR3 sequences, with 12% to 15% occurring only once. The rearrangement links TRBV30 to TRBJ2-1, with 7 bases fitting TRBD2. Material: blood. The clonotype originates from a woman aged 50 to 60 with Graves' hyperthyroidism that later progressed to Graves' ophthalmopathy. The CDR3 loop is CAWRPSGPGEQFF. CDR3 coding DNA: TGTGCCTGGAGACCTAGCGGTCCGGGGGAGCAGTTCTTC.